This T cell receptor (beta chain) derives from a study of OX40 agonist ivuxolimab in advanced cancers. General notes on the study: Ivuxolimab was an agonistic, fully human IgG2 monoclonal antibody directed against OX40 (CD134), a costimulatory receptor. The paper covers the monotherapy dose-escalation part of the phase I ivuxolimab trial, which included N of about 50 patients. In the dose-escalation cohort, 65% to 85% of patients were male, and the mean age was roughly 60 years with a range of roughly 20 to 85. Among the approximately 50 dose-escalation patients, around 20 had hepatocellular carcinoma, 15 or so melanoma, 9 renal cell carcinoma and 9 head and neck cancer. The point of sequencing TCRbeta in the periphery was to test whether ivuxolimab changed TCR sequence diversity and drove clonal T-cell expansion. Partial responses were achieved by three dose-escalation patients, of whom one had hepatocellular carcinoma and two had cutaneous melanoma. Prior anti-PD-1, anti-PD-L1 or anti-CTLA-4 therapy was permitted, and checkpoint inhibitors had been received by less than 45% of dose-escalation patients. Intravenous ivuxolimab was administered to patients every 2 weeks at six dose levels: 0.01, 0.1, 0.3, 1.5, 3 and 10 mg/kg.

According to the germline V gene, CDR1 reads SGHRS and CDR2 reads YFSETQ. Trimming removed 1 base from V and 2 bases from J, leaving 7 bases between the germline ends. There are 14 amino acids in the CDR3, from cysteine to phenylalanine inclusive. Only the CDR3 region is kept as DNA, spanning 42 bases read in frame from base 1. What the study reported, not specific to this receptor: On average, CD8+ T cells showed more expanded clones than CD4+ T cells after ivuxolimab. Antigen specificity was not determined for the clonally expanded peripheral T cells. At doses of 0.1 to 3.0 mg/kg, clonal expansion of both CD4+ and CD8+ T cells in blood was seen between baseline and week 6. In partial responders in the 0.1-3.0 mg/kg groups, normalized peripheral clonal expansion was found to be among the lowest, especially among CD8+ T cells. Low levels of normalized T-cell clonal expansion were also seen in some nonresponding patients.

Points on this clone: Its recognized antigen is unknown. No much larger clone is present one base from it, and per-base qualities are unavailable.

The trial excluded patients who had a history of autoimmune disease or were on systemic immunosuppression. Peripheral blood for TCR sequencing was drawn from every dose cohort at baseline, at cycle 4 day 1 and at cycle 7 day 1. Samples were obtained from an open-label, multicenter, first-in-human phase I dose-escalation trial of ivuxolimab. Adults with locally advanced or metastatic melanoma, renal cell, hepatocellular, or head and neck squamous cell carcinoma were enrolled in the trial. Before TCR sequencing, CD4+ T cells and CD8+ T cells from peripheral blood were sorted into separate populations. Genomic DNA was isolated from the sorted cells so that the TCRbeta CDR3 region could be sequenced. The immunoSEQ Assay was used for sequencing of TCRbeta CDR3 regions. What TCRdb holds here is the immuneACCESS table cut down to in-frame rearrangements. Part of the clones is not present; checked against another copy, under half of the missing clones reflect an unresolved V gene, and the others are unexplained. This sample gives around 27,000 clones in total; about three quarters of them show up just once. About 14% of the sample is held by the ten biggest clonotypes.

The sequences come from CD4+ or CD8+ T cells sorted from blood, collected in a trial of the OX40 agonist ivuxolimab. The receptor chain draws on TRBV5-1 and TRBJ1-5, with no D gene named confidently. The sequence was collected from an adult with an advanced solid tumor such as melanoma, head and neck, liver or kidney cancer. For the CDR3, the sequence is CASSLKAGNQPQHF. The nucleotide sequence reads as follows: TGCGCCAGCAGCTTGAAAGCAGGCAATCAGCCCCAGCATTTT. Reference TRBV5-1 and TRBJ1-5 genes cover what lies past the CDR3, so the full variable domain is KAGVTQTPRYLIKTRGQQVTLSCSPISGHRSVSWYQQTPGQGLQFLFEYFSETQRNKGNFPGRFSGRQFSNSRSEMNVSTLELGDSALYLCASSLKAGNQPQHFGDGTRLSIL.